The present T cell receptor (beta chain) was sequenced within a study of blood T cells in healthy people across ages. Germline-derived CDR1 and CDR2 are SQVTM and ANQGSEA. CDR3 length: 13 residues. V gave up 7 bases and J gave up 8 bases, with 20 bases separating them. As regards this clonotype: The antigen is undetermined.

Study-wide findings and caveats: CMV status of donors was not determined, possibly confounding expanded clonotype changes.

About 10 milliliters of peripheral blood were drawn from each donor into EDTA-treated tubes. A second roughly 6 to 12 cycle PCR used barcoded and J-beta primers. Any given sample supplied a minimum of 3 million CDR3-containing paired-end reads. One entry per CDR3 protein, called by TCRdb with MiXCR from the 5' RACE reads. The data show 980,000 or so distinct CDR3 sequences, roughly 52% seen once. The V gene is TRBV29-1, the J gene TRBJ2-5, with D perhaps matching TRBD2 (5 bases). The TCR originated in a man younger than 40 in good health. Sequencing was performed on blood. CDR3 sequence (DNA): TGCAGCGCAGACCAGAAAGGACTCCAAACCCAGTACTTC. This encodes CSADQKGLQTQYF. Full variable domain (outside the CDR3, taken from reference TRBV29-1 and TRBJ2-5): SAVISQKPSRDICQRGTSLTIQCQVDSQVTMMFWYRQQPGQSLTLIATANQGSEATYESGFVIDKFPISRPNLTFSTLTVSNMSPEDSSIYLCSADQKGLQTQYFGPGTRLLVL.